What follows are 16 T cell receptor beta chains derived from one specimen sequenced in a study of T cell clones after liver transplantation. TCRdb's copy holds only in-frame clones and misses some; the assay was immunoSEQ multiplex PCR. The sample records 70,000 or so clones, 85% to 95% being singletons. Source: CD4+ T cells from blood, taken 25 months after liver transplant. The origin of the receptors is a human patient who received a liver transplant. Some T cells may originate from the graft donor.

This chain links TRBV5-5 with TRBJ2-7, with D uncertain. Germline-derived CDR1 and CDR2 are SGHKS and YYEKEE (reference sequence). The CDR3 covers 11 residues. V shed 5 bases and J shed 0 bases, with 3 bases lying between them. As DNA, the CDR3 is TGTGCCAGCAGTTACTCCTACGAGCAGTACTTC. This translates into CASSYSYEQYF. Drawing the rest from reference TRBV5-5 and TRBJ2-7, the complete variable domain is DAGVTQSPTHLIKTRGQQVTLRCSPISGHKSVSWYQQVLGQGPQFIFQYYEKEERGRGNFPDRFSARQFPNYSSELNVNALLLGDSALYLCASSYSYEQYFGPGTRLTVT.

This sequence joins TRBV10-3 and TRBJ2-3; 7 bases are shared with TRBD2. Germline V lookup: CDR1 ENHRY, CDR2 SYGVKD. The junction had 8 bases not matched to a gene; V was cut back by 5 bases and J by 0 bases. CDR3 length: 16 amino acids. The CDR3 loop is CAISPGTTSSTDTQYF. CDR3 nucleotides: TGTGCCATCAGTCCCGGGACTACCTCTAGCACAGATACGCAGTATTTT.

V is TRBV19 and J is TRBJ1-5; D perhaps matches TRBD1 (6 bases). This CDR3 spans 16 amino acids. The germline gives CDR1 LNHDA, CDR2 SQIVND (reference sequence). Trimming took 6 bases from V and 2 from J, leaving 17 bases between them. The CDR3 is CASRTQGSGGNQPQHF. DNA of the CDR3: TGTGCCAGTAGGACCCAGGGGTCTGGAGGCAATCAGCCCCAGCATTTT.

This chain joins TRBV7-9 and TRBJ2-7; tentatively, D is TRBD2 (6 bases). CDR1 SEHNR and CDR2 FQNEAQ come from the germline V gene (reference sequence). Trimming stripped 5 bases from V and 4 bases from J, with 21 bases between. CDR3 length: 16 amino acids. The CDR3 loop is CASSPRGSGGGYEQYF. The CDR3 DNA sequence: TGTGCCAGCAGCCCCCGGGGTAGCGGTGGTGGTTACGAGCAGTACTTC.

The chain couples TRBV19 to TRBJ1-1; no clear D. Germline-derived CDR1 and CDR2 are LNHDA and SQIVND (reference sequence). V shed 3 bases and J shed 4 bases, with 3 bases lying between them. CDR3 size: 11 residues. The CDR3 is CASSIFTEAFF. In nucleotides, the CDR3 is TGTGCCAGTAGTATTTTCACTGAAGCTTTCTTT. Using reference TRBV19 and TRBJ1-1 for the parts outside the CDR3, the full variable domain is DGGITQSPKYLFRKEGQNVTLSCEQNLNHDAMYWYRQDPGQGLRLIYYSQIVNDFQKGDIAEGYSVSREKKESFPLTVTSAQKNPTAFYLCASSIFTEAFFGQGTRLTVV.

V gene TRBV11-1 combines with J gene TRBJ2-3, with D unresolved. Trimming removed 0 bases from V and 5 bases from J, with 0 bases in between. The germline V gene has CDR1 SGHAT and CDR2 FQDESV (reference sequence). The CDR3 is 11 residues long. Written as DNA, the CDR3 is TGTGCCAGCAGCTTAGCAGATACGCAGTATTTT. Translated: CASSLADTQYF. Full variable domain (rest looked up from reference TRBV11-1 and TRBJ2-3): EAEVAQSPRYKITEKSQAVAFWCDPISGHATLYWYRQILGQGPELLVQFQDESVVDDSQLPKDRFSAERLKGVDSTLKIQPAELGDSAMYLCASSLADTQYFGPGTRLTVL.

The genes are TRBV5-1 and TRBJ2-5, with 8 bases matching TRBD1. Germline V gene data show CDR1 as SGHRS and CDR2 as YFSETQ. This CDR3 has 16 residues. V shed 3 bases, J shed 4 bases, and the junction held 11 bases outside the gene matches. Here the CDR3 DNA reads TGCGCCAGCAGCTCAAACACCGGGACAGGAGGAGAGACCCAGTACTTC. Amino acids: CASSSNTGTGGETQYF.

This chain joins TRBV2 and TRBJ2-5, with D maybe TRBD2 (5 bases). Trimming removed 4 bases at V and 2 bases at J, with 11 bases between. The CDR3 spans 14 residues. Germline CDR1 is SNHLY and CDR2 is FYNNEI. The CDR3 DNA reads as TGTGCCAGCAGTGTAGTCCCGGGACAAGAGACCCAGTACTTC. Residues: CASSVVPGQETQYF.

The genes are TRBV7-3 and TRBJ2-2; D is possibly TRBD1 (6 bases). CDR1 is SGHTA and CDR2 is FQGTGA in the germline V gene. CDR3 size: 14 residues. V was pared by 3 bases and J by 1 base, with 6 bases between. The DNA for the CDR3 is TGTGCCAGCAGCTTGACAGGGAACACCGGGGAGCTGTTTTTT. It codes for CASSLTGNTGELFF. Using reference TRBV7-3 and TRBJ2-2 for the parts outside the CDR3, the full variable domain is GAGVSQTPSNKVTEKGKYVELRCDPISGHTALYWYRQSLGQGPEFLIYFQGTGAADDSGLPNDRFFAVRPEGSVSTLKIQRTERGDSAVYLCASSLTGNTGELFFGEGSRLTVL.

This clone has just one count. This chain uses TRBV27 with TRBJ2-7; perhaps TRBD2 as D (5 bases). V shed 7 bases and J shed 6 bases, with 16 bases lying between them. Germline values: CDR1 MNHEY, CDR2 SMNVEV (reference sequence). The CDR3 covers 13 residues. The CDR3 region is CASKEELVCEQYF. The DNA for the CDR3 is TGTGCCAGCAAGGAGGAATTGGTCTGCGAGCAGTACTTC.

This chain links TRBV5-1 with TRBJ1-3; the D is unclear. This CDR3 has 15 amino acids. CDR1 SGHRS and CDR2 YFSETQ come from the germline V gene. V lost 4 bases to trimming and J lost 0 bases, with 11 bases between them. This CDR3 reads CASSLALGSGNTIYF. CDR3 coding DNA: TGCGCCAGCAGCCTGGCCTTGGGCTCTGGAAACACCATATATTTT.

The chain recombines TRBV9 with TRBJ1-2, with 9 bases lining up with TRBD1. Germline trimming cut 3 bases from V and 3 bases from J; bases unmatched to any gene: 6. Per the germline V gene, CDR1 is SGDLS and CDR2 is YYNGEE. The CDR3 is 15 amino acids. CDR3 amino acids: CASSDRQGEDYGYTF. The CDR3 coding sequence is TGTGCCAGCAGCGACCGACAGGGGGAGGACTATGGCTACACCTTC.

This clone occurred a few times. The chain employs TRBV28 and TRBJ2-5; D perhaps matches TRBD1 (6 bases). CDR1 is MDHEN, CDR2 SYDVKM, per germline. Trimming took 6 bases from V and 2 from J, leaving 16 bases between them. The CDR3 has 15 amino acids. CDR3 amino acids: CASRDSSSRQETQYF. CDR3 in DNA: TGTGCCAGCAGGGACAGCTCCTCTCGTCAAGAGACCCAGTACTTC. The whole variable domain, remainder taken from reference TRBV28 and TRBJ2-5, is DVKVTQSSRYLVKRTGEKVFLECVQDMDHENMFWYRQDPGLGLRLIYFSYDVKMKEKGDIPEGYSVSREKKERFSLILESASTNQTSMYLCASRDSSSRQETQYFGPGTRLLVL.

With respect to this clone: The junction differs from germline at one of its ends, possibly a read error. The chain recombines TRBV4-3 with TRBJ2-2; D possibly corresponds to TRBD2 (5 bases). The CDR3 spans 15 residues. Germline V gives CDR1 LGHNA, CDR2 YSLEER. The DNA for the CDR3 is TGCGCCAGCAACCAACGTGCGGGGAACACCGGGGAGCTGTTTTTT. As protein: CASNQRAGNTGELFF.

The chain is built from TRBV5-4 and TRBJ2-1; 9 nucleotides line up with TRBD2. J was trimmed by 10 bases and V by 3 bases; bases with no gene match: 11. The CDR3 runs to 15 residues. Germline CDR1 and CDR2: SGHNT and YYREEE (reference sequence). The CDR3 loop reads CASSSGIAGDLEQFF. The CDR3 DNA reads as TGTGCCAGCAGCTCCGGGATAGCGGGAGATTTGGAGCAGTTCTTC.

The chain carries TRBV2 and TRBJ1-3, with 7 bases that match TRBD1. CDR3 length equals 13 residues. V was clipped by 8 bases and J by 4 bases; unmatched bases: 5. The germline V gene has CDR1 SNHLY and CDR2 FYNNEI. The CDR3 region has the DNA TGTGCCAGCGGAGACAGGGCCGGAAACACCATATATTTT. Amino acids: CASGDRAGNTIYF.